The rows below give T cell receptor beta chains drawn from one sample of a study of CD8 T cells in ankylosing spondylitis. TCRdb passed the 5' RACE reads through MiXCR, listing each CDR3 protein once. The sample lists 250,000 to 350,000 distinct CDR3 sequences, roughly 8% occurring once. Sequencing was performed on blood, either unsorted or a sorted T cell fraction (not recorded which). The receptors were sampled from a male donor with ankylosing spondylitis. CDR3s include the opening cysteine and the closing phenylalanine or tryptophan. The order of the fields is J gene, clone size, D gene, V gene, CDR3 DNA, CDR3 protein. D genes are given only for firm matches. Only some rows state a clone size, as once, few, many or a class for expanded clones.

J: TRBJ2-1; size: many; D: TRBD2; V: TRBV7-2; DNA: TGTGCCACCGACATAGCGGGAGGGTCTTACAATGAGCAGTTCTTC; CDR3: CATDIAGGSYNEQFF
J: TRBJ2-1; size: NA; D: NA; V: TRBV9; DNA: TGTGCCAGCAGCTCCCTAAGGGGTGGGGGTGCCTACAATGAGCAGTTCTTC; CDR3: CASSSLRGGGAYNEQFF
J: TRBJ2-1; size: many; D: NA; V: TRBV29-1; DNA: TGCAGCGCACAAGGATTCTCGGGACGCCGAAGTGAGCAGTTCTTC; CDR3: CSAQGFSGRRSEQFF
J: TRBJ1-5; size: NA; D: NA; V: TRBV29-1; DNA: TGCAGCGTGGGGGAGGGCAATCAGCCCCAGCATTTT; CDR3: CSVGEGNQPQHF
J: TRBJ2-5; size: NA; D: NA; V: TRBV6-2/TRBV6-3; DNA: TGTGCCAGCTCAAAGTTGGTTGGACAGACCGAAGAGACCCAGTACTTC; CDR3: CASSKLVGQTEETQYF
J: TRBJ1-4; size: NA; D: NA; V: TRBV12-3/TRBV12-4; DNA: TGTGCCAGCAGAGTTTCTGCAACTAATGAAAAACTGTTTTTT; CDR3: CASRVSATNEKLFF
J: TRBJ2-7; size: NA; D: TRBD1; V: TRBV12-3/TRBV12-4; DNA: TGTGCCAGCAGTGATCAGGGGGCGGCGTCCTACGAGCAGTACTTC; CDR3: CASSDQGAASYEQYF
J: TRBJ2-2; size: few; D: TRBD2; V: TRBV29-1; DNA: TGCAGCGTTCGGGGGGGCGAGGGGCCCGGGGAGCTGTTTTTT; CDR3: CSVRGGEGPGELFF
J: TRBJ2-5; size: many; D: NA; V: TRBV12-3/TRBV12-4; DNA: TGTGCCAGCAGTTTTAGGGGTGAAGAGACCCAGTACTTC; CDR3: CASSFRGEETQYF
J: TRBJ1-5; size: many; D: NA; V: TRBV12-3/TRBV12-4; DNA: TGTGCCAGCAAAATGACAGGAGAAGGTAGTCAGCCCCAGCATTTT; CDR3: CASKMTGEGSQPQHF
J: TRBJ2-2; size: few; D: TRBD2; V: TRBV29-1; DNA: TGCAGCGTTTGGAGTAGCGGGAGAGGTGGGACCGGGGAGCTGTTTTTT; CDR3: CSVWSSGRGGTGELFF
J: TRBJ1-1; size: NA; D: NA; V: TRBV5-1; DNA: TGCGCCAGCAGCTTGGTTGGGGTGGAGACTGAAGCTTTCTTT; CDR3: CASSLVGVETEAFF
J: TRBJ1-4; size: many; D: NA; V: TRBV6-5; DNA: TGTGCCAGCAGTTACCGCGGGACACGGATTAGTGAAAAACTGTTTTTT; CDR3: CASSYRGTRISEKLFF
J: TRBJ2-1; size: NA; D: TRBD2; V: TRBV5-1; DNA: TGCGCCAGCAGCTTGTATTTTAGCGGGAGAGGTGATGAGCAGTTCTTC; CDR3: CASSLYFSGRGDEQFF
J: TRBJ2-3; size: few; D: NA; V: TRBV9; DNA: TGTGCCAGCAGCGCCGCCCGGCAGGTTAGCACAGATACGCAGTATTTT; CDR3: CASSAARQVSTDTQYF
J: TRBJ2-7; size: NA; D: TRBD2; V: TRBV5-5; DNA: TGTGCCAGCAGCCCCTCCGTGACTAGCGGGGCATCCTACGAGCAGTACTTC; CDR3: CASSPSVTSGASYEQYF
J: TRBJ2-2; size: NA; D: NA; V: TRBV14; DNA: TGTGCCAGCAGCCAGACTAGTCTTTCCGGGGAGCTGTTTTTT; CDR3: CASSQTSLSGELFF
J: TRBJ2-5; size: many; D: NA; V: TRBV27; DNA: TGTGCCAGCAGTTTATCCCCGCAGAGGACCCAGTACTTC; CDR3: CASSLSPQRTQYF
J: TRBJ2-3; size: many; D: NA; V: TRBV7-2; DNA: TGTGCCAGCAGCTTGTTGTGGGCTCAAGATACGCAGTATTTT; CDR3: CASSLLWAQDTQYF
J: TRBJ2-7; size: NA; D: TRBD1; V: TRBV12-3/TRBV12-4; DNA: TGTGCCAGCAGATATACAGGGGCGGCAAACGAGCAGTACTTC; CDR3: CASRYTGAANEQYF
J: TRBJ2-7; size: few; D: NA; V: TRBV3-1; DNA: TGTGCCAGCAGCCCTACAGCGGCCTCCTACGAGCAGTACTTC; CDR3: CASSPTAASYEQYF
J: TRBJ2-2; size: many; D: NA; V: TRBV10-3; DNA: TGTGCCATCAGTGCTTATGAGGACGCGAACACCGGGGAGCTGTTTTTT; CDR3: CAISAYEDANTGELFF
J: TRBJ1-5; size: few; D: NA; V: TRBV20-1; DNA: TGCAGTGCGGTGGGCAGGGCATTTCAGCCCCAGCATTTT; CDR3: CSAVGRAFQPQHF
J: TRBJ2-3; size: many; D: NA; V: TRBV5-1; DNA: TGCGCCAGCAGTGAAGAAAGCACAGATACGCAGTATTTT; CDR3: CASSEESTDTQYF
J: TRBJ2-2; size: few; D: NA; V: TRBV6-2/TRBV6-3; DNA: TGTGCCAGCAGTGGGAGTAATCCCGGGGAGCTGTTTTTT; CDR3: CASSGSNPGELFF
J: TRBJ2-6; size: NA; D: NA; V: TRBV12-3/TRBV12-4; DNA: TGTGCCAGCAGCAGAAGAAACAGGGATGGGGCCAACGTCCTGACTTTC; CDR3: CASSRRNRDGANVLTF
J: TRBJ1-2; size: few; D: NA; V: TRBV19; DNA: TGTGCCAGTAGTATAGATCGGGGGAACTATGGCTACACCTTC; CDR3: CASSIDRGNYGYTF
J: TRBJ2-1; size: once; D: NA; V: TRBV7-4; DNA: TGTGCCAGCTGCGGGGGGACAGGCCTATACAATGAGCAGTTCTTC; CDR3: CASCGGTGLYNEQFF
J: TRBJ2-5; size: few; D: TRBD2; V: TRBV20-1; DNA: TGCAGTGCCCGGACTAGGGATTTCCAAGAGACCCAGTACTTC; CDR3: CSARTRDFQETQYF
J: TRBJ2-2; size: NA; D: TRBD2; V: TRBV29-1; DNA: TGCAGCGCCCGCGGTTTCCTCGGCGGGAGGGCCTCATCGGGGGAGCTGTTTTTT; CDR3: CSARGFLGGRASSGELFF
J: TRBJ2-1; size: many; D: TRBD1; V: TRBV7-2; DNA: TGTGCCAGCAGCTTTCACTCTCAGGGGGTCTCCAATGAGCAGTTCTTC; CDR3: CASSFHSQGVSNEQFF
J: TRBJ2-5; size: few; D: NA; V: TRBV20-1; DNA: TGCAGTGCTAGAGTTAGCGGAAACCAAGAGACCCAGTACTTC; CDR3: CSARVSGNQETQYF
J: TRBJ2-1; size: NA; D: TRBD2; V: TRBV12-3/TRBV12-4; DNA: TGTGCCAGCAGACTAGCGGGGGCCTCCTACAATGAGCAGTTCTTC; CDR3: CASRLAGASYNEQFF
J: TRBJ1-1; size: many; D: NA; V: TRBV29-1; DNA: TGCAGCGTTGAAGGTGCGGGGGACACTGAAGCTTTCTTT; CDR3: CSVEGAGDTEAFF
J: TRBJ2-6; size: few; D: NA; V: TRBV5-1; DNA: TGCGCCAGCAGTATTGGGGCCACTGGGGCCAACGTCCTGACTTTC; CDR3: CASSIGATGANVLTF
J: TRBJ2-1; size: NA; D: TRBD2; V: TRBV28; DNA: TGTGCCAGCAGTTCCCGGGGTAGCGGGACTTACAATGAGCAGTTCTTC; CDR3: CASSSRGSGTYNEQFF